This TCR beta chain was sequenced for a study of T cell repertoires in cytomegalovirus infection. Study background: Indications came from public TCR beta signatures; they pointed to CMV infection and to a matching HLA type.

V gave up 7 bases and J gave up 7 bases, with 20 bases separating them. The germline CDR1 and CDR2 sequences are MDHEN and SYDVKM. This CDR3 has 15 residues. TCRdb used MiXCR to reprocess the reads, holding one entry per CDR3 protein. The table records around 740,000 distinct CDR3 sequences, about 40% of them present only once. This clonotype was counted between two and nine times. The antigen remains undetermined. Overall study findings and caveats: CMV-specific HLA-C-restricted TCR beta clonotypes dominated the ex vivo response. Of the TCR beta families, the public ones yielded a cumulative frequency that identified carriers of CMV plus the relevant HLA.

J is TRBJ2-4 and V is TRBV28; either TRBD1 or TRBD2 may fit D (6 bases each). The sequencing input was PBMCs. This receptor was identified in a human donor in good health (CMV status not recorded). Some clones in this sample may be carry-over from other donors' samples. CDR3 nucleotides: TGTGCCAGCACCTCCCTTGGGGGGCGGTCGAACATTCAGTACTTC. It specifies CASTSLGGRSNIQYF. Drawing the rest from reference TRBV28 and TRBJ2-4, the complete variable domain is DVKVTQSSRYLVKRTGEKVFLECVQDMDHENMFWYRQDPGLGLRLIYFSYDVKMKEKGDIPEGYSVSREKKERFSLILESASTNQTSMYLCASTSLGGRSNIQYFGAGTRLSVL.